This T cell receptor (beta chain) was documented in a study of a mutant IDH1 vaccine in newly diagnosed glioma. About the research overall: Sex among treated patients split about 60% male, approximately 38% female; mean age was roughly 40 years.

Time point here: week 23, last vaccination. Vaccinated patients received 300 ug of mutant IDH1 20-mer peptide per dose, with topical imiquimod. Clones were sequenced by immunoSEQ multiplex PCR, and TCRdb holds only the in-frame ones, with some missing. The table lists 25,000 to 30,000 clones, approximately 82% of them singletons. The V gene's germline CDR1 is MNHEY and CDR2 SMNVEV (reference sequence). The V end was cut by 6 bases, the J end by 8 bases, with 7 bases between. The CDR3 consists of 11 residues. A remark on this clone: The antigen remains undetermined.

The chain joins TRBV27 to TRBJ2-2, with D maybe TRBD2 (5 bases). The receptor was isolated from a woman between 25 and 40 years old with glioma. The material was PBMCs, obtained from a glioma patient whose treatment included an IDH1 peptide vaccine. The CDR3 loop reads CASSGKGELFF. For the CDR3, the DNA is TGTGCCAGCAGCGGGAAGGGGGAGCTGTTTTTT.